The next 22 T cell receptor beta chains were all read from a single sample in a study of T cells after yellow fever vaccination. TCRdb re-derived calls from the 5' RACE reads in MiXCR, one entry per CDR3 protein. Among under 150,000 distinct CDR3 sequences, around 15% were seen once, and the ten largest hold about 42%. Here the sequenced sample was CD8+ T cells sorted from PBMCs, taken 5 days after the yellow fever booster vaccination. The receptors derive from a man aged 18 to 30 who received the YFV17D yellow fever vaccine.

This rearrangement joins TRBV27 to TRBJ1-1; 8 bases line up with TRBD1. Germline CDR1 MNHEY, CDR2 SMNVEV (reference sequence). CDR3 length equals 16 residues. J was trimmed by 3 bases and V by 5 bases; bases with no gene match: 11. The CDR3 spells CASSPLDRVGDTEAFF. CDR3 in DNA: TGTGCCAGCAGTCCCCTGGACAGGGTGGGAGACACTGAAGCTTTCTTT.

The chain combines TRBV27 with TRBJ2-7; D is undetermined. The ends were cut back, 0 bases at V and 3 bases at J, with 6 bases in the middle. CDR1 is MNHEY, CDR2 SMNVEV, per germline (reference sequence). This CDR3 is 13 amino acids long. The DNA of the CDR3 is TGTGCCAGCAGTTTATCACAAGGCTACGAGCAGTACTTC. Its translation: CASSLSQGYEQYF.

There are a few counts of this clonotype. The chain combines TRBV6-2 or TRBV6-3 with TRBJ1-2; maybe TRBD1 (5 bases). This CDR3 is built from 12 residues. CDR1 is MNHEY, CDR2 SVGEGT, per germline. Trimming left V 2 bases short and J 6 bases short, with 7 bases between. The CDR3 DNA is TGTGCCAGCAGTTACCCGGGGGATGGCTACACCTTC. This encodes CASSYPGDGYTF.

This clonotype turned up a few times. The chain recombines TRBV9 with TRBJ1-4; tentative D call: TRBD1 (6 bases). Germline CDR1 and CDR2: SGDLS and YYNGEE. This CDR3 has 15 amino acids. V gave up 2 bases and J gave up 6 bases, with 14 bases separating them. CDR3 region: CASSVGGRADEKLFF. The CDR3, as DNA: TGTGCCAGCAGCGTCGGGGGCAGGGCGGATGAAAAACTGTTTTTT.

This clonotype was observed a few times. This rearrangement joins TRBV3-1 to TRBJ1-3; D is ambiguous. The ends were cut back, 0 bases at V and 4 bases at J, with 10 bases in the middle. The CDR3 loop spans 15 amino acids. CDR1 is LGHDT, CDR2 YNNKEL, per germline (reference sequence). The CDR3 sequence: CASSQEPGYGNTIYF. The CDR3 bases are TGTGCCAGCAGCCAAGAACCCGGGTACGGAAACACCATATATTTT.

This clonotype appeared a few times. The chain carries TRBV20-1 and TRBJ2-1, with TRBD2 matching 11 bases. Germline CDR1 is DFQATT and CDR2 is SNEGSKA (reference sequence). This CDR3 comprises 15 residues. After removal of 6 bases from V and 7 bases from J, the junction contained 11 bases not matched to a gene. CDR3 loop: CSARPLAGGPNEQFF. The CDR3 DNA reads TGCAGTGCCCGACCCTTAGCGGGGGGGCCTAATGAGCAGTTCTTC.

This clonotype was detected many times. CDR3 nucleotide sequence: TGTGCCAGCAGCTTTGGAGGGGGTGCCCAGTACTTC. Its translation: CASSFGGGAQYF. This chain uses TRBV5-5 with TRBJ2-5, with D tentatively TRBD1 or TRBD2 (6 bases each). This CDR3 comprises 12 residues. Germline V gives CDR1 SGHKS, CDR2 YYEKEE (reference sequence). Trimming left V 2 bases short and J 9 bases short, with 11 bases between.

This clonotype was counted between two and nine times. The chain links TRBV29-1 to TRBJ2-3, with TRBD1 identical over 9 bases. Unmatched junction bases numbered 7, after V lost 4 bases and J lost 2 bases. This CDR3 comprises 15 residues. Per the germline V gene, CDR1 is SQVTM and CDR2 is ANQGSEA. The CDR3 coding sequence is TGCAGCGTTGGGACGTGGGACAGGGACACAGATACGCAGTATTTT. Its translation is CSVGTWDRDTDTQYF.

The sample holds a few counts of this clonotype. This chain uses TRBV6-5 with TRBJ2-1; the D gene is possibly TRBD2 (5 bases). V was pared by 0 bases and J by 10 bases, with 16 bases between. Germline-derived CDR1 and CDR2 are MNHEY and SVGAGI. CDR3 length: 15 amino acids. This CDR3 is CASSYSVLAKDEQFF. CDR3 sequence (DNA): TGTGCCAGCAGTTACTCGGTGCTAGCTAAGGACGAGCAGTTCTTC.

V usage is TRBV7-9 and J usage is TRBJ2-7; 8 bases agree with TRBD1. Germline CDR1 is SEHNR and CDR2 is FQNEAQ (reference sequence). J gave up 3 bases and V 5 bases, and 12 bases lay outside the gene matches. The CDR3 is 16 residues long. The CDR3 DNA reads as TGTGCCAGCAGCCGAGGACCAGGGACAGGAAGCTACGAGCAGTACGTC. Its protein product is CASSRGPGTGSYEQYV.

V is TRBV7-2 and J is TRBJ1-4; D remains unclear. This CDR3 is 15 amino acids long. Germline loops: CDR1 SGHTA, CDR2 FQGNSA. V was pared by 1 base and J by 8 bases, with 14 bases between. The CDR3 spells CASSLGFGREEKLFF. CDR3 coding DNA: TGTGCCAGCAGCTTAGGCTTTGGCCGGGAGGAAAAACTGTTTTTT. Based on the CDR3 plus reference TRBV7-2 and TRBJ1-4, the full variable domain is GAGVSQSPSNKVTEKGKDVELRCDPISGHTALYWYRQSLGQGLEFLIYFQGNSAPDKSGLPSDRFSAERTGGSVSTLTIQRTQQEDSAVYLCASSLGFGREEKLFFGSGTQLSVL.

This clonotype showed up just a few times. The CDR3 DNA sequence: TGCGCCAGCAGCCAAGACTCGAGTTTCTCCTATGGCTACACCTTC. This translates into CASSQDSSFSYGYTF. The J gene is TRBJ1-2, the V gene TRBV4-1; D uncertain. Trimming left V 0 bases short and J 4 bases short, with 12 bases between. This CDR3 comprises 15 residues. Germline V gene sequence: CDR1 MGHRA, CDR2 YSYEKL.

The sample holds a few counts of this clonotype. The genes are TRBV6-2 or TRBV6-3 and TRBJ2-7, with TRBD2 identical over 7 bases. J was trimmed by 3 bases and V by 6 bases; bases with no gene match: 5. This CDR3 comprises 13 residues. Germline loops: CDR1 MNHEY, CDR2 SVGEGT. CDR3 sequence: CASRDRGDYEQYV. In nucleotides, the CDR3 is TGTGCCAGCAGGGATCGGGGGGACTACGAGCAGTACGTC.

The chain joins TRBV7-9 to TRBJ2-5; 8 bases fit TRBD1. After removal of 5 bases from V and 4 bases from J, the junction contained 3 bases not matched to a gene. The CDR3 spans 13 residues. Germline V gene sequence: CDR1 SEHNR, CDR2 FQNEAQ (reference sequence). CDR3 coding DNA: TGTGCCAGCAGCCCCACAGGGGGAGAGACCCAGTACTTC. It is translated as CASSPTGGETQYF.

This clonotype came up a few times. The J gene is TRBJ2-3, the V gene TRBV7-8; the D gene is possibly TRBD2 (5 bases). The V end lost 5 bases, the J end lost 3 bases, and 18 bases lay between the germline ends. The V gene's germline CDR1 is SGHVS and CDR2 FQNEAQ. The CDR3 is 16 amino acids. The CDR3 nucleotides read TGTGCCAGCAGCCCCAACGGGCGCTCGGGGACAGATACGCAGTATTTT. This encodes CASSPNGRSGTDTQYF.

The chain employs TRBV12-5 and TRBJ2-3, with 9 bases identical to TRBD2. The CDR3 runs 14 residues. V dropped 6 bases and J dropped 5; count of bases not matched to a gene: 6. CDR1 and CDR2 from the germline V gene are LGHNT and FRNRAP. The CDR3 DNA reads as TGTGCTAGTGGGGCGGGGGGGCGTTTAGATACGCAGTATTTT. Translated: CASGAGGRLDTQYF.

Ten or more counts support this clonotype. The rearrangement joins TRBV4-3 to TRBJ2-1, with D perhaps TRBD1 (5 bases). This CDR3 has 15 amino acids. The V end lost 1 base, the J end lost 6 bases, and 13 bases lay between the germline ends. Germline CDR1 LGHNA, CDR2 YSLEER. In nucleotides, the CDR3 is TGCGCCAGCAGCCAAGTTGGGGCTGTCGCCAATGAGCAGTTCTTC. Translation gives CASSQVGAVANEQFF.

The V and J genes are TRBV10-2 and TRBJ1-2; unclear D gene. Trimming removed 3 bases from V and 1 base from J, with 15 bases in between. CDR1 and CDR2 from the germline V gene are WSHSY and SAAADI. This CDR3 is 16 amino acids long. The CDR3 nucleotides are TGCGCCAGCAGTGATCCGCTTGCGATAGTTAACTATGGCTACACCTTC. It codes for CASSDPLAIVNYGYTF.

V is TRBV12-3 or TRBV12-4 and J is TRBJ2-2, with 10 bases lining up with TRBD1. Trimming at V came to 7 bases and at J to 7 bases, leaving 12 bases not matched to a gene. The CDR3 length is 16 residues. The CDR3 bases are TGTGCCAGCACTCCAATCGGGGACAGGGGAATCGGGGAGCTGTTTTTT. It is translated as CASTPIGDRGIGELFF.

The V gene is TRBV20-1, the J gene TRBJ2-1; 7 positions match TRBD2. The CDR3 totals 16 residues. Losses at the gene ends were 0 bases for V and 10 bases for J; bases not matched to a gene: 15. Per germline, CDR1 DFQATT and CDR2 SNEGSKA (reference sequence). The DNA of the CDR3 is TGCAGTGCTAGAGATTTCCGGGGGGACTGGGGCGAGGAGCAGTTCTTC. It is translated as CSARDFRGDWGEEQFF.

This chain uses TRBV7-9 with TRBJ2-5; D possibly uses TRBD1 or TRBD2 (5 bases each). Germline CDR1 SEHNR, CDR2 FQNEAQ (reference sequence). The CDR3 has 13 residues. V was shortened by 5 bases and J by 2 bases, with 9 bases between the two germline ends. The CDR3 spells CASSRDLQETQYF. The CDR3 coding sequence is TGTGCCAGCAGCCGGGACCTACAAGAGACCCAGTACTTC.

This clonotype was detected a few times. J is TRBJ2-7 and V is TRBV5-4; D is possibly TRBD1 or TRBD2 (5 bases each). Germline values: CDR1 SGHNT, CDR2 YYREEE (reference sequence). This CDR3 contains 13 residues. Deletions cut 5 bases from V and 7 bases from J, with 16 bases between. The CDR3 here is CASRLTRDGEQYV. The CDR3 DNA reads TGTGCCAGCAGACTGACCCGGGACGGGGAGCAGTACGTC.